A selection of T cell receptor beta chains follows, all from one sample in a study of glioma-infiltrating T cells. TCRdb reanalysed the multiplex PCR reads using MiXCR and keeps one entry per CDR3 protein. The sample shows a few hundred thousand distinct CDR3 sequences, 41% of them seen only once. The sequencing input was glioma tissue, nonneoplastic brain tissue, or PBMCs (not recorded which). The source of these receptors is a human donor with low-grade glioma or glioblastoma, undergoing nonglioma brain surgery, or in good health (not recorded which). CDR3s include the opening cysteine and the closing phenylalanine or tryptophan. A D gene is named only where the DNA matches it firmly. Size is stated for part of the rows, as once, few or many counts, or as a class when the clone is expanded.

v_gene	j_gene	abundance	d_gene	CDR3nt	CDR3aa
TRBV29-1	TRBJ2-7	NA	TRBD1	TGCAGCATTTCGGGACAGGGCTACGAGCAGTACTTC	CSISGQGYEQYF
TRBV14	TRBJ2-5	NA	NA	TGTGCCAGCAGCCAAACTCATGGAACCCAACAGTACTTC	CASSQTHGTQQYF
TRBV11-2	TRBJ2-7	NA	NA	TGTGCCAGCAGCTCCAATATCCCAGGGTTCCCCCTCTACGAGCAGTACTTC	CASSSNIPGFPLYEQYF
TRBV20-1	TRBJ2-1	many	NA	TGCAGTGCTCCTCGGCCCACGGGCTCCTACAATGAGCAGTTCTTC	CSAPRPTGSYNEQFF
TRBV18	TRBJ1-5	NA	NA	TGTGCCAGCTCGCCGGGCCCAGATCAGCCCCAGCATTTT	CASSPGPDQPQHF
TRBV20-1	TRBJ2-2	NA	TRBD2	TGCAGTGCGCCTCGTGGGGGGGCGAACACCGGGGAGCTGTTTTTT	CSAPRGGANTGELFF
TRBV20-1	TRBJ2-7	NA	TRBD2	TGCAGTGCTCAAAGACCGGGACTAGCCTACGAGCAGTACTTC	CSAQRPGLAYEQYF
TRBV19	TRBJ2-7	NA	TRBD1	TGTGCCAGTCGCGAGGGACAGGGCGACTACGAGCAGTACTTC	CASREGQGDYEQYF
TRBV2	TRBJ2-7	NA	NA	TGTGCCAGCAGTGAACAGGGGAACCCCTACGAGCAGTACTTC	CASSEQGNPYEQYF
TRBV7-9	TRBJ2-1	few	TRBD2	TGTGCCAGCAGCTTATCTCGCGGGGGGCTGGGTGAGCAGTTCTTC	CASSLSRGGLGEQFF
TRBV19	TRBJ2-1	NA	TRBD1	TGTGCCAGTAGTTCCCAGGGGGCGAGCAATGAGCAGTTCTTC	CASSSQGASNEQFF
TRBV20-1	TRBJ2-3	few	TRBD2	TGCAGTGCTAGAGTGCCGCCAACTAGCGGGAGTCCGACAGATACGCAGTATTTT	CSARVPPTSGSPTDTQYF
TRBV6-2/TRBV6-3	TRBJ2-3	many	NA	TGTGCCAGCAGTTACTCGAAGAGGGTTCTCACAGATACGCAGTATTTT	CASSYSKRVLTDTQYF
TRBV2	TRBJ2-1	NA	NA	TGTGCCAGCAGTGACAGGGGGGCATGGATGGCCAAAAACATTCAGTTCTTC	CASSDRGAWMAKNIQFF
TRBV20-1	TRBJ2-7	NA	NA	TGCAGTGCTGCACGACTAGATAGTTTCAGTGGGCAGTACTTC	CSAARLDSFSGQYF
TRBV6-2/TRBV6-3	TRBJ2-7	many	NA	TGTGCCAGCAGTCGTCTACTCTCCCTTGGGGGGAGACTTCCCTACGAGCAGTACTTC	CASSRLLSLGGRLPYEQYF
TRBV7-9	TRBJ1-1	NA	NA	TGTGCCAGCAGCTGGAATGCGGACACTGAAGCTTTCTTT	CASSWNADTEAFF
TRBV27	TRBJ2-1	NA	NA	TGTGCCAGCAGTTTGGGCTTGGTAGCCTACAATGAGCAGTTCTTC	CASSLGLVAYNEQFF
TRBV7-8	TRBJ1-1	NA	NA	TGTGCCCGCACCCCCTGGTACGACAACACTGAAGCTTTCTTT	CARTPWYDNTEAFF
TRBV6-4	TRBJ2-1	many	TRBD2	TGTGCCAGCAGTGACGGGGCGGGAGGAGGCTACAATGAGCAGTTCTTC	CASSDGAGGGYNEQFF
TRBV20-1	TRBJ2-1	few	TRBD2	TGCAGTGCTAGGACCGGGACTAGCGGTTTGAATGAGCAGTTCTTC	CSARTGTSGLNEQFF
TRBV28	TRBJ2-5	NA	TRBD1	TGTGCCAGCAGTTTTATGGGAACAGGGGAAGAGACCCAGTACTTC	CASSFMGTGEETQYF
TRBV7-2	TRBJ1-2	NA	TRBD1	TGTGCCAGCAGCCCCCGACAGGGCGACAGCTACACCTTC	CASSPRQGDSYTF
TRBV7-2	TRBJ2-7	NA	TRBD2	TGTGCCAGCAGCCCCGCTAGCGGAACCTACTACGAGCAGTACTTC	CASSPASGTYYEQYF
TRBV7-2	TRBJ2-5	NA	TRBD1	TGTGCCAGCAGCTCACCGACAGGGATAGAGACCCAGTACTTC	CASSSPTGIETQYF
TRBV7-2	TRBJ2-6	NA	NA	TGTGCCAGCAGTTCTGGGGTAGGGGACAACGTCCTGACTTTC	CASSSGVGDNVLTF
TRBV4-2	TRBJ2-5	NA	NA	TGTGCCAGCAGCTTAGCGCCGGGTCCAGTGACCCAGTACTTC	CASSLAPGPVTQYF
TRBV20-1	TRBJ1-5	NA	NA	TGCAGTGCTAGAGCCCAGGGAAATCAGCCCCAGCGTTTT	CSARAQGNQPQRF
TRBV12-3/TRBV12-4	TRBJ2-3	NA	NA	TGTGCCAGCAGTTTTAAAACTAGCCGCCCAGATACGCAGTATTTT	CASSFKTSRPDTQYF
TRBV20-1	TRBJ2-7	few	NA	TGCAGTGCTAACCCCGTAGGTCTTATGAATTACGAGCAGTACTTC	CSANPVGLMNYEQYF
TRBV6-1	TRBJ2-6	NA	NA	TGTGCCAGCAGCGACAACCTCTCTGGGGCCAACGTCCTGACTTTC	CASSDNLSGANVLTF
TRBV25-1	TRBJ2-3	few	TRBD2	TGTGCCAGCTCATTAGCGGGAGGGCCCTTCACAGATACGCAGTATTTT	CASSLAGGPFTDTQYF
TRBV11-1	TRBJ2-5	few	TRBD2	TGTGCCAGCAGCTTAAGAGGGGGACTAGCGGGACAAGAGACCCAGTACTTC	CASSLRGGLAGQETQYF
TRBV4-3	TRBJ2-7	NA	TRBD1	TGCGCCAGCAGCCAAGAACTCCGGGACAGGGCTCCCCCCCCCAGGGCCTACGAGCAGTACTTC	CASSQELRDRAPPPRAYEQYF
TRBV2	TRBJ2-1	NA	NA	TGTGCCAGCAGTGAAGCGGTAGACAATGAGCAGTTCTTC	CASSEAVDNEQFF
TRBV4-2	TRBJ2-7	NA	TRBD1	TGTGCCAGCAGCCAAGCCGGGACAGGGGGGGACGAGCAGTACTTC	CASSQAGTGGDEQYF
TRBV27	TRBJ2-5	many	TRBD1	TGTGCCAGCAGTACTACGACAGGGTTCGAGACCCAGTACTTC	CASSTTTGFETQYF
TRBV10-3	TRBJ2-1	NA	TRBD2	TGTGCCATCAGAACCGGGACTAGCGGGATGGGTAATGAGCAGTTCTTC	CAIRTGTSGMGNEQFF
TRBV10-3	TRBJ2-6	NA	NA	TGTGCCATCAGTGAGTCGGGCATCTCTGGGGCCAACGTCCTGACTTTC	CAISESGISGANVLTF
TRBV28	TRBJ2-7	few	NA	TGTGCCAGCACCCTACGATTCAGGGGCCGCCTTGGGGAGCAGTACTTC	CASTLRFRGRLGEQYF
TRBV6-6	TRBJ1-5	NA	NA	TGTGCCAGCAGAACCCCCCAACAGCCCCAGCATTTT	CASRTPQQPQHF
TRBV27	TRBJ1-4	few	TRBD1	TGTGCCAGCAGTTCCCTCGGACAGGGAGAAAAACTGTTTTTT	CASSSLGQGEKLFF
TRBV20-1	TRBJ2-1	many	NA	TGCAGTGCTAGGGCCGGGACGAGTGGCTTCCATGAGCAGTTCTTC	CSARAGTSGFHEQFF
TRBV4-1	TRBJ1-5	few	NA	TGCGCCAGCAGCCAAGATGTGAACGGCGGGAGAGCCCAGCATTTT	CASSQDVNGGRAQHF
TRBV6-1	TRBJ2-2	many	TRBD1	TGTGCCAGCTTTTTCGAGGGGGCTCCGAACACCGGGGAGCTGTTTTTT	CASFFEGAPNTGELFF
TRBV27	TRBJ1-4	NA	NA	TGTGCCAGCAGTTTGATGGGAGTAAGTGAAAAACTGTCTTTT	CASSLMGVSEKLSF
TRBV28	TRBJ1-2	once	NA	TGTGCCAGCAGTTATATCGGAGGAAATGGCTACAACTTC	CASSYIGGNGYNF
TRBV20-1	TRBJ2-1	NA	TRBD1	TGCAGTGATAGAGAACAGGGGGGCTACAATGAGCAGTTCTTC	CSDREQGGYNEQFF
TRBV10-2	TRBJ2-7	few	NA	TGCGCCAGCAGTAGATCCCGCGGTACCTACGAGCAGTACTTC	CASSRSRGTYEQYF
TRBV7-9	TRBJ2-7	few	NA	TGTGCCAGCAGCTTAGCGGGTCTGGTCGGCGAGCAGTACTTC	CASSLAGLVGEQYF
TRBV3-1	TRBJ2-1	few	NA	TGTGCCAGCAGCCACCGTCTCCCAGCGGCAGGGCTCAATGAGCAGTTCTTC	CASSHRLPAAGLNEQFF
TRBV7-2	TRBJ1-1	NA	TRBD1	TGTGCCAGCAGCCTTCGCAGGGGGCCGGGGAACACTGAAGCTTTCTTT	CASSLRRGPGNTEAFF
TRBV7-6	TRBJ1-1	many	NA	TGTGCCAGCAGTCTTGGTGGGATCACTGAAGCTTTCTTT	CASSLGGITEAFF